Listed below are T cell receptor beta chains from one sample, sequenced in a study of blood T cell repertoires in COVID-19. Using immunoSEQ multiplex PCR, the repertoire was profiled, and TCRdb retains in-frame clones only, with some absent. Found here are 250,000 to 300,000 clones, roughly 84% of them singletons; the top ten hold roughly 3.1%. The material sequenced was peripheral blood. These receptors were collected from a woman aged 18-29 years with acute or convalescent COVID-19. The CDR3 runs from the conserved cysteine through the conserved F or W. A D gene is named only where the DNA matches it firmly. Rows give clone size only sometimes, using once, few, many, or a class for an expanded clone.

J gene: TRBJ1-1
V gene: TRBV29-1
CDR3 length: 12
clone size: .
D gene: .
CDR3 DNA: TGCAGCGTTCCGGGGGATGGCACTGAAGCTTTCTTT
CDR3 protein: CSVPGDGTEAFF

J gene: TRBJ1-6
V gene: TRBV5-5
CDR3 length: 16
clone size: .
D gene: .
CDR3 DNA: TGTGCCAGCAGCTTGGCTGGGAGGTCCTATAATTCACCCCTCCACTTT
CDR3 protein: CASSLAGRSYNSPLHF

J gene: TRBJ2-6
V gene: TRBV11-2
CDR3 length: 17
clone size: .
D gene: TRBD1
CDR3 DNA: TGTGCCAGCAGCACTAACCACAGGGGCGGAGGGGCCAACGTCCTGACTTTC
CDR3 protein: CASSTNHRGGGANVLTF

J gene: TRBJ2-7
V gene: TRBV7-9
CDR3 length: 14
clone size: .
D gene: TRBD1
CDR3 DNA: TGTGCCAGCAGCCCGCGGACAGGATCCTACGAGCAGTACTTC
CDR3 protein: CASSPRTGSYEQYF

J gene: TRBJ2-7
V gene: TRBV7-8
CDR3 length: 16
clone size: .
D gene: TRBD1
CDR3 DNA: TGTGCCAGCAGCTGGATGGGCGGGACAGGGACGTACGAGCAGTACTTC
CDR3 protein: CASSWMGGTGTYEQYF

J gene: TRBJ1-1
V gene: TRBV30
CDR3 length: 13
clone size: once
D gene: .
CDR3 DNA: TGTGCCTGGAGTTGGGGGGGAGGCACTGAAGCTTTCTTT
CDR3 protein: CAWSWGGGTEAFF

J gene: TRBJ1-1
V gene: TRBV14
CDR3 length: 13
clone size: .
D gene: .
CDR3 DNA: TGTGCCAGCAGCCCAAATATGGCCTCCGAAGCTTTCTTT
CDR3 protein: CASSPNMASEAFF

J gene: TRBJ2-3
V gene: TRBV3-1/TRBV3-2
CDR3 length: 15
clone size: .
D gene: .
CDR3 DNA: TGTGCCAGCAGCCAAAGCGGACTTTCCACCGATACGCAGTATTTT
CDR3 protein: CASSQSGLSTDTQYF

J gene: TRBJ2-5
V gene: TRBV6-2/TRBV6-3
CDR3 length: 14
clone size: few
D gene: TRBD2
CDR3 DNA: TGTGCCAGCAGTACTAGCGCTGGGCGAGAGACCCAGTACTTC
CDR3 protein: CASSTSAGRETQYF

J gene: TRBJ2-3
V gene: TRBV4-3
CDR3 length: 18
clone size: once
D gene: .
CDR3 DNA: TGCGCCAGCAGCCAAGAGGGTTCGAGGAGAGGTAGCACAGATACGCAGTATTTT
CDR3 protein: CASSQEGSRRGSTDTQYF